A selection of T cell receptor beta chains follows, all from one sample in a study of sequential checkpoint blockade in melanoma. This table comes from immunoSEQ multiplex PCR, and its TCRdb copy is limited to in-frame clones, with some not included. This table holds tens of thousands of clones, roughly four fifths found once. The starting material was CD8+ T cells sorted from blood (inferred from file names), obtained from a patient given nivolumab and ipilimumab in sequence. The receptors here all came from a human donor with melanoma. CDR3s include the opening cysteine and the closing phenylalanine or tryptophan. The order of the fields is V gene, J gene, clone size, CDR3 protein. The size entry is marked missing in some rows and otherwise reads once, few, many or a size class.

>TRBV5-8|TRBJ2-3|once
CASSLGGSTDTQYF
>TRBV7-9|TRBJ2-7|-
CASSFGGSAYEQYF
>TRBV28|TRBJ1-1|-
CASSPQVGNTEAFF
>TRBV7-8|TRBJ1-3|-
CASSLVRTTSGNTIYF
>TRBV7-9|TRBJ1-2|-
CASSLAELYGYTF
>TRBV4-1|TRBJ2-3|-
CASSQFGLAGADTQYF
>TRBV11-2|TRBJ2-7|once
CASSGRGTETLGEQYF
>TRBV7-2|TRBJ1-5|once
CASSKTGAQPQHF
>TRBV7-6|TRBJ1-1|-
CASSFQQLLNTEAFF
>TRBV19|TRBJ2-6|-
CASTPTDRGNSGANVLTF
>TRBV7-8|TRBJ2-5|few
CASSAKLAVQETQYF
>TRBV27|TRBJ1-1|-
CASSFPGTGVRAFF
>TRBV11-3|TRBJ2-1|-
CASSEAAYNEQFF
>TRBV27|TRBJ1-1|-
CASSLRAGTGNTEAFF
>TRBV7-9|TRBJ2-7|-
CASQTVSSYEQYF
>TRBV27|TRBJ2-2|-
CAIWDRGATGELFF
>TRBV7-5|TRBJ2-5|-
CASSRTGGATQYF
>TRBV28|TRBJ1-5|-
CASSLLGKGNQPQHF
>TRBV5-6|TRBJ2-7|-
CASSNKVAEQYF
>TRBV28|TRBJ1-2|-
CASSSLGGFYGYTF
>TRBV2|TRBJ1-1|-
CASRGDSYTEAFF
>TRBV19|TRBJ2-2|-
CASGIEERELFF
>TRBV27|TRBJ2-7|few
CASSTTRTGFPYEQYF
>TRBV18|TRBJ1-2|-
CASSPTGTVYGYTF
>TRBV7-8|TRBJ1-4|-
CASSWATGRRNNEKLFF
>TRBV19|-|-
CASTGTGGPYEQYF
>TRBV6-1|TRBJ2-5|-
CASNRDRGETQYF
>TRBV9|TRBJ2-1|few
CASSQGSGRVGVGSSYNEQFF
>TRBV6-1|TRBJ2-7|-
CASSEVARPYEQYF
>TRBV18|TRBJ2-7|few
CASSRTSGVDPREQYF
>TRBV11-1|TRBJ2-1|-
CASSPGTSDNNEQFF
>TRBV2|TRBJ1-5|-
CASSSETGNQPQHF
>TRBV7-2|TRBJ2-7|-
CASSSQLAGGSEQYF
>TRBV28|TRBJ2-7|-
CASSLHQGAPGLEQYF
>TRBV4-3|TRBJ2-1|-
CASSQDRSPSGRNEQFF
>TRBV5-1|TRBJ2-7|-
CASSQTGTLENEQYF
>TRBV11-3|TRBJ2-1|hyperexpanded
CASSLQGGGQFF
>TRBV6-5|TRBJ2-3|-
CASSYSGQRDTQYF
>TRBV28|TRBJ2-1|once
CASSPTRGGSQQFF
>TRBV6-1|TRBJ1-5|-
CASSEAGRNQPQHF
>TRBV6-4|TRBJ1-2|-
CASKIGDSSSYGYTF
>TRBV6-5|TRBJ2-7|once
CASSYAVSGPYEQYF
>TRBV5-1|TRBJ2-7|once
CASSPLYEQYF
>TRBV2|TRBJ2-1|-
CASSERYYNEQFF
>TRBV11-3|TRBJ2-1|few
CASSGGGGGSYNEQFF
>TRBV29-1|TRBJ2-2|-
CSVAEGATGELFF
>TRBV28|TRBJ1-5|-
CASSLMGGSNQPQHF
>TRBV18|TRBJ2-3|-
CASSLRDRVADTQYF
>TRBV10-2|TRBJ1-2|once
CASSERTGGKANYGYTF
>TRBV2|TRBJ1-6|-
CASSEGGLRGSPLHF
>TRBV6-1|TRBJ1-1|-
CASSARNRNTEAFF
>TRBV6-5|TRBJ2-3|-
CASSSPGGDTQYF